This entry lists 17 T cell receptor beta chains sequenced from one sample in a study of T cells after yellow fever vaccination. Via MiXCR, TCRdb re-called the 5' RACE reads, giving one row per CDR3 protein. Of about 30,000 distinct CDR3 sequences in the sample, about 4.4% were seen once. Source: CD8+ T cells sorted from PBMCs, taken 5 days after the yellow fever booster vaccination. These receptor sequences come from a young man who received the YFV17D yellow fever vaccine.

This clonotype was observed many times. The DNA of the CDR3 is TGCAGTTCGGACAGGGGACTAGTAGCCACCGAGGATGAGCAGTTCTTC. Translation: CSSDRGLVATEDEQFF. J is TRBJ2-1 and V is TRBV20-1; D might be TRBD1 (9 bases). Germline CDR1 is DFQATT and CDR2 is SNEGSKA (reference sequence). The V end was cut by 8 bases, the J end by 8 bases, with 28 bases between. The CDR3 spans 16 residues.

This clonotype showed up many times. The gene calls are TRBV7-2 and TRBJ2-3; no definite D call. The CDR3 sequence is 12 residues long. The germline CDR1 and CDR2 sequences are SGHTA and FQGNSA. V lost 1 base and J 6 bases, leaving 5 bases between the germline ends. The CDR3 loop is CASSLVVDTQYF. The CDR3, as DNA: TGTGCCAGCAGCTTAGTGGTGGATACGCAGTATTTT.

The table lists this clonotype with many counts. This chain links TRBV20-1 with TRBJ2-2; weak D call: TRBD2 (5 bases). The V gene lost 1 base and the J gene lost 4 bases, with 10 bases spanning the gap. The CDR3 spans 14 residues. In germline, CDR1 is DFQATT, CDR2 SNEGSKA (reference sequence). CDR3 protein: CSARVERGTGELFF. The CDR3 bases are TGCAGTGCTAGAGTTGAACGGGGCACCGGGGAGCTGTTTTTT.

This clonotype was recorded at least ten times. The V gene is TRBV7-2, the J gene TRBJ2-1, with D perhaps TRBD2 (5 bases). This CDR3 has 14 residues. V was trimmed by 1 base and J by 8 bases, leaving 12 bases between them. Germline-derived CDR1 and CDR2 are SGHTA and FQGNSA. CDR3 sequence (DNA): TGTGCCAGCAGCTTAGGACTATGGAGCGATGAGCAGTTCTTC. Translating gives CASSLGLWSDEQFF.

Ten or more counts support this clonotype. This chain uses TRBV7-2 with TRBJ1-5; a weak D match, TRBD1 (6 bases). Germline CDR1 and CDR2: SGHTA and FQGNSA. The CDR3 covers 13 residues. V dropped 5 bases and J dropped 6 bases, with 11 bases sitting between them. The CDR3 DNA reads TGTGCCAGCAGCCCCCCGGACAGTCAGCCCCAGCATTTT. Translation gives CASSPPDSQPQHF.

This clonotype has a count of ten or more. CDR3 nucleotides: TGTGCCAGCAGCGCCCCCTACGATGGGGGAAACTATGGCTACACCTTC. Its protein product is CASSAPYDGGNYGYTF. V is TRBV9 and J is TRBJ1-2; the D gene is possibly TRBD1 (5 bases). Trimming took off 3 bases at V and 2 bases at J, with 17 bases between the two ends. This CDR3 is 16 amino acids long. From germline, CDR1 is SGDLS and CDR2 YYNGEE.

This clonotype has a count of ten or more. V is TRBV7-2 and J is TRBJ1-5, with 7 nucleotides matching TRBD1. CDR3 length: 15 amino acids. The ends lost 1 base at V and 3 bases at J; junction bases unmatched: 3. The germline V gene encodes CDR1 SGHTA and CDR2 FQGNSA. The CDR3 DNA reads as TGTGCCAGCAGCTTAGGACAGGGTCACAATCAGCCCCAGCATTTT. It specifies CASSLGQGHNQPQHF.

This clonotype was seen many times. The CDR3 spells CASSLLGVAGGGEQYF. The CDR3 coding sequence is TGTGCCAGCAGTTTATTGGGTGTAGCGGGAGGTGGCGAGCAGTACTTC. The chain has TRBV27 and TRBJ2-7; 10 nucleotides match TRBD2. The CDR3 totals 16 residues. Germline loops: CDR1 MNHEY, CDR2 SMNVEV (reference sequence). V shed 1 base and J 6 bases; nucleotides not matched to a gene: 9.

This clonotype was observed many times. The V and J genes are TRBV7-8 and TRBJ2-1, with 11 bases matching TRBD2. The germline gives CDR1 SGHVS, CDR2 FQNEAQ. J gave up 6 bases and V 1 base, and 8 bases lay outside the gene matches. This CDR3 has 17 residues. The CDR3 region has the DNA TGTGCCAGCAGCTTAGATGCCCTAGCGGGAGGAGGCAATGAGCAGTTCTTC. Encoded protein: CASSLDALAGGGNEQFF.

This clonotype was counted many times. The chain employs TRBV20-1 and TRBJ2-7; D is unresolved. V dropped 3 bases and J dropped 2 bases, with 11 bases sitting between them. The CDR3 contains 13 residues. Germline CDR1 reads DFQATT; CDR2 reads SNEGSKA (reference sequence). This CDR3 reads CSASDNIAYEQYF. The CDR3 region has the DNA TGCAGTGCTAGCGACAATATTGCCTACGAGCAGTACTTC.

As for this clonotype: A much larger clone differs by one base, so this may be a read error. This rearrangement joins TRBV27 to TRBJ2-1, with D uncertain. CDR1 and CDR2 (germline): MNHEY, SMNVEV (reference sequence). The V gene lost 5 bases and the J gene lost 8 bases, with 16 bases spanning the gap. The CDR3 covers 14 residues. The CDR3 region is CASSPGLGFDEQFF. CDR3 nucleotide sequence: TGTGCCAGCAGTCCGGGCCTTGGCTTCGATGAGCAGTTCTTC.

This clonotype was detected ten times or more. The rearrangement uses TRBV6-5 and TRBJ2-7; 7 bases fit TRBD2. The junction had 9 bases not matched to a gene; V was cut back by 6 bases and J by 1 base. This CDR3 has 15 residues. Germline V gives CDR1 MNHEY, CDR2 SVGAGI. The CDR3 loop reads CASSPSSSGSYEQYF. CDR3 sequence (DNA): TGTGCCAGCAGCCCTTCCTCTAGCGGTTCCTACGAGCAGTACTTC.

At least ten counts were recorded for this clonotype. This chain links TRBV7-8 with TRBJ2-2; TRBD2 aligns across 8 bases. CDR3 length: 15 residues. In germline, CDR1 is SGHVS, CDR2 FQNEAQ. The junction had 2 bases not matched to a gene; V was cut back by 5 bases and J by 0 bases. CDR3 in DNA: TGTGCCAGCAGCGTTAGCGGGACGAACACCGGGGAGCTGTTTTTT. Translation: CASSVSGTNTGELFF.

This clonotype was seen many times. The V call is TRBV18, the J call TRBJ2-4; 7 positions agree with TRBD1. CDR3 length equals 17 residues. V was clipped by 3 bases and J by 3 bases; unmatched bases: 11. Germline V gene lookup returns CDR1 KGHSH and CDR2 LQKENI. CDR3 sequence: CASSPEDRPYSKNIQYF. The CDR3 DNA reads as TGTGCCAGCTCACCGGAGGACAGGCCCTATAGCAAAAACATTCAGTACTTC.

This clonotype was seen many times. This chain uses TRBV20-1 with TRBJ2-2; weak D call: TRBD1 (5 bases). This CDR3 has 13 amino acids. V was pared by 5 bases and J by 4 bases, with 11 bases between. Germline V gene lookup returns CDR1 DFQATT and CDR2 SNEGSKA (reference sequence). CDR3 in DNA: TGCAGTGCTGATGCAGGGTTCACCGGGGAGCTGTTTTTT. Amino acid sequence: CSADAGFTGELFF.

This clonotype was recorded many times. The chain employs TRBV5-1 and TRBJ2-1; 13 bases line up with TRBD2. The trim removed 0 bases at V and 5 bases at J, leaving 2 bases unmatched. Germline CDR1 reads SGHRS; CDR2 reads YFSETQ. The CDR3 sequence is 16 residues long. This CDR3 reads CASSLGLAGGDNEQFF. Here the CDR3 DNA reads TGCGCCAGCAGCTTGGGACTAGCGGGAGGCGACAATGAGCAGTTCTTC.

This clonotype was seen ten or more times. The chain is built from TRBV7-6 and TRBJ2-3; D ambiguous. Germline assignment: CDR1 SGHVS and CDR2 FNYEAQ. The CDR3 totals 14 residues. V lost 5 bases to trimming and J lost 0 bases, with 9 bases between them. This chain's CDR3 is CASSHPDSTDTQYF. In DNA form, the CDR3 reads TGTGCCAGCAGCCATCCGGACAGCACAGATACGCAGTATTTT.